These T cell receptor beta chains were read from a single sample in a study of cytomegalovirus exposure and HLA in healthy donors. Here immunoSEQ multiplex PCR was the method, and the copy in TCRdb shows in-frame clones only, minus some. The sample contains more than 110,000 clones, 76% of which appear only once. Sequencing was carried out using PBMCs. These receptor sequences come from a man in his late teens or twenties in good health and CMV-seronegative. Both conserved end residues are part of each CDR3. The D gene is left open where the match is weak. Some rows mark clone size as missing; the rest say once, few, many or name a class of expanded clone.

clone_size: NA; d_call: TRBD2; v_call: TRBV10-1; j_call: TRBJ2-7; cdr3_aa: CASSAGLAGGGHEQYF; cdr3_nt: TGCGCCAGCAGTGCGGGACTAGCGGGAGGTGGCCACGAGCAGTACTTC
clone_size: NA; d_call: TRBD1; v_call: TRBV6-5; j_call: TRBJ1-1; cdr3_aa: CASSTNPGQETEAFF; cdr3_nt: TGTGCCAGCAGTACGAATCCGGGACAGGAGACTGAAGCTTTCTTT
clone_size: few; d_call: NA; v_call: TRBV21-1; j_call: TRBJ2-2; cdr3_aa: CASPLRSYQNTGELFF; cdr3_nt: TGTGCCAGCCCCCTGAGGAGTTACCAGAACACCGGGGAGCTGTTTTTT
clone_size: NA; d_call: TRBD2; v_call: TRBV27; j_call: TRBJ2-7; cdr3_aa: CASSFSGRHEQYF; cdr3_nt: TGTGCCAGCAGTTTTAGCGGGAGACACGAGCAGTACTTC
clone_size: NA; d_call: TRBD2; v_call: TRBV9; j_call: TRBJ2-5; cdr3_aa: CASSGGLARETQYF; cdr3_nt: TGTGCCAGCAGCGGAGGACTAGCGAGAGAGACCCAGTACTTC
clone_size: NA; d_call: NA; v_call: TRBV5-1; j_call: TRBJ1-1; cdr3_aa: CASSLAGVTEAFF; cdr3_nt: TGCGCCAGCAGCTTGGCAGGGGTTACTGAAGCTTTCTTT
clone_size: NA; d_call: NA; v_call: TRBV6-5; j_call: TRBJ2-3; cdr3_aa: CASSFGAGNTDTQYF; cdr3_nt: TGTGCCAGCAGCTTTGGGGCAGGGAATACAGATACGCAGTATTTT
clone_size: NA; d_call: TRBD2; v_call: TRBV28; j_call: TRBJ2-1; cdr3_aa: CASSFLNLAGGPNEQFF; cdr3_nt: TGTGCCAGCAGTTTCCTAAATCTAGCGGGAGGGCCCAATGAGCAGTTCTTC
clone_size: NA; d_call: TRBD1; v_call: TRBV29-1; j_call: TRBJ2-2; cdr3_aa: CSVRGTGSTGELFF; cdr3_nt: TGCAGCGTCCGCGGGACAGGGAGCACCGGGGAGCTGTTTTTT
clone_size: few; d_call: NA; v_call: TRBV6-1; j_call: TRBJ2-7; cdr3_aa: CASSEVGGAREQYF; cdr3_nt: TGTGCCAGCAGTGAAGTAGGGGGGGCCCGCGAGCAGTACTTC
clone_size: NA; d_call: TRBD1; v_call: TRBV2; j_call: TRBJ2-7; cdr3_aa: CASTMDRGLPYEQYF; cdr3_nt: TGTGCCAGCACAATGGACAGGGGGCTCCCCTACGAGCAGTACTTC
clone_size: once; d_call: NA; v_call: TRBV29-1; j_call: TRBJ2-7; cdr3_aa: CSVAGGSSYEQYF; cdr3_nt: TGCAGCGTCGCAGGGGGGAGCTCCTACGAGCAGTACTTC
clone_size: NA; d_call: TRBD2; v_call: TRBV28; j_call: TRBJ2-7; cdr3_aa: CASSLSGGSVWEQYF; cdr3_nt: TGTGCCAGCAGTTTATCGGGCGGGAGTGTTTGGGAGCAGTACTTC
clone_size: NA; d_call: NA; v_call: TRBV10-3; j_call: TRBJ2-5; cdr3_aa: CAISGGGLETQYF; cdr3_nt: TGTGCCATCAGTGGTGGGGGGTTGGAGACCCAGTACTTC
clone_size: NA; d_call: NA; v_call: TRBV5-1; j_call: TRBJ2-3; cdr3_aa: CASSSITGFGTDTQYF; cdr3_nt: TGCGCCAGCAGCTCGATCACAGGGTTCGGCACAGATACGCAGTATTTT
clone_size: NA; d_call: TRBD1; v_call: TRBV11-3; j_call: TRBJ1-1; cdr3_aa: CASSLGRDRAIF; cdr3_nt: TGTGCCAGCAGCTTAGGAAGAGACAGGGCCATTTTT